Following are 5 T cell receptor beta chains from one sample sequenced in a study of blood T cells in healthy people across ages. Alongside a J-beta primer mix, a sample-barcoded 5' primer served in a second PCR lasting roughly 6 to 11 cycles. TCRdb recomputed calls from the 5' RACE reads with MiXCR, one row per CDR3 protein. The data hold some 700,000 distinct CDR3 sequences, with roughly 45% observed a single time. The sequencing sample was made of blood. These receptors were taken from a woman aged 60-75 years in good health.

The chain's CDR3 is CASSMGQWQETQYF. CDR3 in DNA: TGTGCCAGCAGTATGGGACAGTGGCAAGAGACCCAGTACTTC. The gene calls are TRBV6-2 or TRBV6-3 and TRBJ2-5; TRBD1 agrees at 7 bases. V lost 5 bases, J lost 2 bases, and 5 bases stayed unmatched. The germline gives CDR1 MNHEY, CDR2 SVGEGT. This CDR3 has 14 residues.

The chain carries TRBV7-2 and TRBJ2-2; 11 bases are shared with TRBD2. V dropped 2 bases and J dropped 6; count of bases not matched to a gene: 2. Germline CDR1 and CDR2: SGHTA and FQGNSA. The CDR3 covers 15 residues. The CDR3, as DNA: TGTGCCAGCAGCTTAACTAGCGGGAGCCCCGGGGAGCTGTTTTTT. Its protein is CASSLTSGSPGELFF.

The chain links TRBV6-8 to TRBJ1-2, with 7 positions matching TRBD1. The junction had 10 bases not matched to a gene; V was cut back by 7 bases and J by 5 bases. The CDR3 is made up of 14 amino acids. Per germline, CDR1 MNHGY and CDR2 SAAAGT. The CDR3 DNA reads as TGTGCCAGCATTGTCCGGGGACAGAAGTATGGCTACACCTTC. Amino acids: CASIVRGQKYGYTF.

This clonotype was counted a few times. CDR3 amino acids: CASSPSGTGDEQYF. The CDR3 DNA sequence: TGTGCCAGCAGTCCTAGCGGGACAGGGGATGAGCAGTACTTC. The J gene is TRBJ2-5, the V gene TRBV5-4; D might be TRBD1 (10 bases). The germline V gene encodes CDR1 SGHNT and CDR2 YYREEE (reference sequence). Trimming took 5 bases from V and 11 from J, leaving 22 bases between them. The CDR3 spans 14 residues.

V gene TRBV6-5 combines with J gene TRBJ2-3, with 8 bases matching TRBD1. CDR3 size: 16 residues. Germline assignment: CDR1 MNHEY and CDR2 SVGAGI. With V trimmed by 4 bases and J by 3 bases, 9 bases remained unmatched. CDR3 sequence: CASSSHRDRLTDTQYF. The DNA of the CDR3 is TGTGCCAGCAGTTCACATCGGGACAGGCTAACAGATACGCAGTATTTT.